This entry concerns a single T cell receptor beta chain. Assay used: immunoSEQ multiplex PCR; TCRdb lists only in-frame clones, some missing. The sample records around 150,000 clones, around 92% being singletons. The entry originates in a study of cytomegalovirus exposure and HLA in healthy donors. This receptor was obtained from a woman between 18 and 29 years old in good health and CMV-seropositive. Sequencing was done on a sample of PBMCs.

CDR3 region: CASSSPRDSGKYTDTQYF. CDR3 bases: TGTGCCAGCAGTTCTCCTAGGGATAGCGGGAAGTACACAGATACGCAGTATTTT. The chain couples TRBV27 to TRBJ2-3, with TRBD2 matching over 8 bases. The germline V gene has CDR1 MNHEY and CDR2 SMNVEV (reference sequence). The CDR3 contains 18 residues. Losses at the gene ends were 4 bases for V and 2 bases for J; bases not matched to a gene: 14.